This entry lists 23 T cell receptor beta chains sequenced from one sample in a study of blood T cell repertoires in COVID-19. The repertoire was sequenced with immunoSEQ multiplex PCR; TCRdb's copy has only in-frame clones and lacks some. Of about 150,000 clones in the sample, approximately 81% were seen once. Sequencing input: PBMCs or T cells enriched from blood (not recorded which). Source of these receptors: a woman in her forties or fifties who had recovered from COVID-19.

V usage is TRBV7-9 and J usage is TRBJ2-5, with D maybe TRBD1 (7 bases). Trimming took off 4 bases at V and 5 bases at J, with 17 bases between the two ends. The CDR3 has 15 amino acids. Germline V gene data show CDR1 as SEHNR and CDR2 as FQNEAQ (reference sequence). The CDR3: CASSSKEGAWETQYF. CDR3 nucleotides: TGTGCCAGCAGCTCAAAGGAGGGGGCTTGGGAGACCCAGTACTTC.

This chain joins TRBV3-1 (or the pseudogene TRBV3-2) and TRBJ2-3; D may be TRBD1 (7 bases). CDR3 length equals 16 residues. Trimming took off 2 bases at V and 5 bases at J, with 17 bases between the two ends. The germline gives CDR1 LGHDT, CDR2 YNNKEL (reference sequence). CDR3 sequence (DNA): TGTGCCAGCAGCCAACGACAGGGTTCCGGGGGAGATACGCAGTATTTT. The encoded protein is CASSQRQGSGGDTQYF.

This clone was seen just once. This chain connects TRBV7-3 to TRBJ2-1; 9 bases fit TRBD2. Looked up from germline, CDR1 is SGHTA and CDR2 is FQGTGA. V gave up 2 bases and J gave up 11 bases; unmatched junction bases: 13. This CDR3 region has 16 residues. CDR3 region: CASSLAGGVPGEKQFF. The CDR3, as DNA: TGTGCCAGCAGCTTAGCGGGAGGGGTACCGGGTGAAAAGCAGTTCTTC.

The chain employs TRBV29-1 and TRBJ2-3; D uncertain. Between the trimmed V and J ends, which lost 2 bases and 1 base, there was a span of 4 bases. This CDR3 is 12 amino acids long. CDR1 is SQVTM and CDR2 is ANQGSEA in the germline V gene. DNA for the CDR3: TGCAGCGTTGAAACAGGCACAGATACGCAGTATTTT. Translation: CSVETGTDTQYF.

The V and J genes are TRBV2 and TRBJ2-2; TRBD1 is a possible D gene (6 bases). The germline V gene has CDR1 SNHLY and CDR2 FYNNEI. This CDR3 comprises 11 residues. V lost 8 bases, J lost 9 bases, and 10 bases lay in between. The CDR3 spells CASVQGRELFF. The DNA of the CDR3 is TGTGCCAGCGTACAGGGCAGGGAGCTGTTTTTT.

The chain uses TRBV24-1 and TRBJ1-2; 8 bases align to TRBD1. The junction had 7 bases not matched to a gene; V was cut back by 3 bases and J by 8 bases. Germline V gene data show CDR1 as KGHDR and CDR2 as SFDVKD. The CDR3 extends over 14 amino acids. The CDR3 DNA reads TGTGCCACCAGTGATGGCAGGGGGCTCGGCGGCTACACCTTC. Translation: CATSDGRGLGGYTF.

The rearrangement joins TRBV12-1 to TRBJ1-5; TRBD1 reflects the table's D call only, with no check against the DNA. TRBV12-1 is deemed a pseudogene. This CDR3 region has 14 residues. The chain's CDR3 is CASSSTGWNQPQHF. CDR3 in DNA: TGTGCCAGCAGCTCGACAGGGTGGAATCAGCCCCAGCATTTT.

The table lists this clone with a count of one. V and J are TRBV7-2 and TRBJ2-7; maybe TRBD2 (6 bases). V lost 3 bases and J lost 3, with 9 bases in between. This CDR3 is 13 amino acids long. Germline V gene data show CDR1 as SGHTA and CDR2 as FQGNSA. The DNA for the CDR3 is TGTGCCAGCAGCTTCGGGAGTGGCTACGAGCAGTACTTC. Protein sequence: CASSFGSGYEQYF.

V is TRBV9 and J is TRBJ2-2; 9 nucleotides align to TRBD1. The CDR3 contains 16 residues. CDR1 SGDLS and CDR2 YYNGEE come from the germline V gene. J was trimmed by 4 bases and V by 1 base; bases with no gene match: 5. CDR3 nucleotides: TGTGCCAGCAGCGTATCAGGGACAGGGCCCACCGGGGAGCTGTTTTTT. This sequence encodes CASSVSGTGPTGELFF.

J is TRBJ2-7 and V is TRBV6-2 or TRBV6-3, with a possible D match to TRBD2 (6 bases). Germline lookup yields CDR1 MNHEY and CDR2 SVGEGT. The CDR3 runs 12 residues. With 5 bases removed from V and 6 bases from J, the gap between germline ends came to 11 bases. The CDR3 DNA reads TGTGCCAGCAGTCTGAGGGGAGGCGAGCAGTACTTC. Encoded protein: CASSLRGGEQYF.

J is TRBJ1-1 and V is TRBV7-6; D gene unclear. V was trimmed by 1 base and J by 11 bases, leaving 17 bases between them. Germline V gene lookup returns CDR1 SGHVS and CDR2 FNYEAQ. The CDR3 has 14 residues. For the CDR3, the DNA is TGTGCCAGCAGCTTAGTAGCGGGCCCGGGTGGCGCTTTCTTT. It translates to CASSLVAGPGGAFF.

This sequence joins TRBV11-2 and TRBJ1-2, with a weak D call TRBD1 (6 bases). Per the germline V gene, CDR1 is SGHAT and CDR2 is FQNNGV. The CDR3 length is 12 residues. The V and J ends lost 1 base and 8 bases respectively, with 8 bases between them. The CDR3 coding sequence is TGTGCCAGCAGCTTAGGAGGGGGAGGCTACACCTTC. Protein: CASSLGGGGYTF.

The rearrangement uses TRBV6-5 and TRBJ1-4; 7 nucleotides match TRBD1. Per the germline V gene, CDR1 is MNHEY and CDR2 is SVGAGI. With 2 bases clipped from V and 5 bases from J, the junction kept 5 bases outside the gene matches. The CDR3 length is 15 residues. CDR3: CASSYGTAANEKLFF. The CDR3 DNA is TGTGCCAGCAGTTACGGGACAGCAGCCAATGAAAAACTGTTTTTT.

This chain uses TRBV6-2 or TRBV6-3 with TRBJ2-1, with D uncertain. The ends were cut back, 0 bases at V and 5 bases at J, with 11 bases in the middle. CDR3 size: 15 residues. The germline V gene encodes CDR1 MNHEY and CDR2 SVGEGT. CDR3 loop: CASSYSALPNNEQFF. Here the CDR3 DNA reads TGTGCCAGCAGTTACTCAGCCCTCCCCAACAATGAGCAGTTCTTC.

The chain uses TRBV28 and TRBJ2-7, with a possible D match to TRBD2 (6 bases). Germline CDR1 reads MDHEN; CDR2 reads SYDVKM. The CDR3 length is 13 residues. V was shortened by 10 bases and J by 3 bases, with 16 bases between the two germline ends. CDR3 sequence reads: CATFGTPDYEQYF. In DNA form, the CDR3 reads TGTGCCACCTTCGGGACTCCTGACTACGAGCAGTACTTC.

The V gene is TRBV20-1, the J gene TRBJ2-5; D unresolved. Germline-derived CDR1 and CDR2 are DFQATT and SNEGSKA (reference sequence). The V end was cut by 1 base, the J end by 4 bases, with 4 bases between. This CDR3 contains 11 residues. The CDR3 nucleotides read TGCAGTGCTAGAGTGCGAGAGACCCAGTACTTC. This translates into CSARVRETQYF.

J is TRBJ2-2 and V is TRBV18; 8 nucleotides align to TRBD1. V lost 6 bases, J lost 1 base, and 4 bases stayed unmatched. The germline CDR1 and CDR2 sequences are KGHSH and LQKENI. The CDR3 has 15 residues. CDR3 in amino acids: CASSPDRGNTGELFF. The CDR3 nucleotides read TGTGCCAGCTCTCCCGACAGGGGGAACACCGGGGAGCTGTTTTTT. Using reference TRBV18 and TRBJ2-2 for the parts outside the CDR3, the full variable domain is NAGVMQNPRHLVRRRGQEARLRCSPMKGHSHVYWYRQLPEEGLKFMVYLQKENIIDESGMPKERFSAEFPKEGPSILRIQQVVRGDSAAYFCASSPDRGNTGELFFGEGSRLTVL.

This chain joins TRBV5-1 and TRBJ1-6; 8 bases are a match to TRBD1. The germline gives CDR1 SGHRS, CDR2 YFSETQ. V lost 4 bases to trimming and J lost 13 bases; unmatched junction nucleotides: 10. This CDR3 has 14 amino acids. The CDR3 DNA is TGCGCCAGCAGCCAGACAGGGGAATGGGAGCCCCTCCACTTT. Amino acid sequence: CASSQTGEWEPLHF.

The chain joins TRBV18 to TRBJ2-6, with 7 bases matching TRBD1. V dropped 8 bases and J dropped 1; count of bases not matched to a gene: 8. This CDR3 region has 16 residues. The germline CDR1 and CDR2 sequences are KGHSH and LQKENI. The CDR3 DNA sequence: TGTGCCAGCACGCAGACAGGGCTATCTGGGGCCAACGTCCTGACTTTC. This sequence encodes CASTQTGLSGANVLTF.

The chain recombines TRBV7-2 with TRBJ1-2, with a weak D call TRBD1 (5 bases). Germline CDR1 is SGHTA and CDR2 is FQGNSA. The length of the CDR3 is 15 residues. V gave up 5 bases and J gave up 7 bases, with 20 bases separating them. CDR3 loop: CASSPKGAGHSGYTF. CDR3 nucleotide sequence: TGTGCCAGCAGCCCTAAAGGTGCAGGGCATTCTGGCTACACCTTC.

This chain's CDR3 is CAAGPGYQPQHF. The CDR3 DNA reads TGTGCCGCAGGTCCGGGATATCAGCCCCAGCATTTT. This rearrangement joins TRBV19 to TRBJ1-5; D unresolved. Germline V gene sequence: CDR1 LNHDA, CDR2 SQIVND (reference sequence). V lost 11 bases and J 5 bases, leaving 13 bases between the germline ends. The CDR3 runs to 12 residues.

The chain couples TRBV7-2 to TRBJ2-2; D may be TRBD1 (6 bases). Trimming removed 1 base from V and 5 bases from J, with 8 bases in between. Germline CDR1 and CDR2: SGHTA and FQGNSA. The CDR3 is 14 residues long. The CDR3 DNA sequence: TGTGCCAGCAGCTTAGTTAGGGGGACCGGGGAGCTGTTTTTT. Protein: CASSLVRGTGELFF.

This clone has only a few counts. This chain connects TRBV29-1 to TRBJ1-2, with D tentatively TRBD1 (6 bases). CDR3 size: 12 residues. The germline V gene has CDR1 SQVTM and CDR2 ANQGSEA. Trimming took 4 bases from V and 2 from J, leaving 8 bases between them. The CDR3 region is CSVGRGNYGYTF. For the CDR3, the DNA is TGCAGCGTTGGCAGGGGAAACTATGGCTACACCTTC.